This entry lists 8 T cell receptor beta chains sequenced from one sample in a study of Ad26.COV2.S vaccination and SARS-CoV-2 variants. The sample's treatment: roughly 19 received Ad26.COV2.S at low or high dose, single or two shots; roughly five received placebo; per-sample allocation not given. Specimen acquisition occurred on day 63 following the initial vaccine or placebo injection. Using immunoSEQ multiplex PCR, the repertoire was profiled, and TCRdb retains in-frame clones only, with some absent. The sample lists more than 350,000 clones, approximately 90% occurring once. This sample comprised peripheral blood, obtained in a trial of Ad26.COV2.S vaccine versus placebo. These receptors were taken from a person aged 18-65 years who received the Ad26.COV2.S COVID-19 vaccine or a placebo.

The rearrangement uses TRBV28 and TRBJ1-2, with TRBD1 matching over 7 bases. The CDR3 totals 14 residues. V shed 5 bases and J 1 base; nucleotides not matched to a gene: 4. Per germline, CDR1 MDHEN and CDR2 SYDVKM. The CDR3 sequence: CASSPGTVNYGYTF. CDR3 nucleotides: TGTGCCAGCAGTCCTGGGACAGTTAACTATGGCTACACCTTC.

The chain combines TRBV6-2 or TRBV6-3 with TRBJ2-3; D not certain. CDR1 and CDR2 from the germline V gene are MNHEY and SVGEGT. The CDR3 totals 15 residues. V lost 6 bases to trimming and J lost 5 bases, with 18 bases between them. CDR3 region: CASSSLGIGLDTQYF. The CDR3 DNA sequence: TGTGCCAGCAGCAGCCTCGGTATCGGGCTAGATACGCAGTATTTT.

The chain recombines TRBV7-2 with TRBJ2-2; 9 nucleotides align to TRBD2. Germline V lookup: CDR1 SGHTA, CDR2 FQGNSA. The CDR3 is 15 residues long. The ends lost 5 bases at V and 4 bases at J; junction bases unmatched: 5. The DNA of the CDR3 is TGTGCCAGCAGCCTTCATAGCGGGAGCACCGGGGAGCTGTTTTTT. Protein product: CASSLHSGSTGELFF.

In nucleotides, the CDR3 is TGTGCCAGCAGCCTTTGGACAGGGGTGAACACTGAAGCTTTCTTT. Translated: CASSLWTGVNTEAFF. V gene TRBV14 combines with J gene TRBJ1-1, with 9 nucleotides matching TRBD1. Looked up from germline, CDR1 is SGHDN and CDR2 is FVKESK. The CDR3 spans 15 residues. After removal of 4 bases from V and 0 bases from J, the junction contained 3 bases not matched to a gene.

This clone is a singleton in its sample. V is TRBV6-5 and J is TRBJ2-5, with 9 bases identical to TRBD2. CDR1 is MNHEY and CDR2 is SVGAGI in the germline V gene. The CDR3 spans 14 residues. The trim removed 7 bases at V and 3 bases at J, leaving 6 bases unmatched. This CDR3 is CASTGSGGKETQYF. The CDR3 DNA sequence: TGTGCCAGCACGGGTAGCGGGGGCAAAGAGACCCAGTACTTC.

This chain connects TRBV2 to TRBJ2-1; TRBD2 might be the D (5 bases). Trimming pared 5 bases from V and 3 bases from J, leaving 14 bases between. Germline CDR1 SNHLY, CDR2 FYNNEI. CDR3 size: 15 residues. The CDR3 loop reads CASSTGLAFYNEQFF. The CDR3 DNA sequence: TGTGCCAGCAGTACCGGGTTAGCGTTCTACAATGAGCAGTTCTTC.

The chain links TRBV21-1 to TRBJ2-2; the table's D call of TRBD2 was not tested on the DNA. TRBV21-1 is classified as a pseudogene. The CDR3 has 20 amino acids. CDR3 bases: TGTGCCAGCAGCAAAGAAGCCGCCCTAGCGGGAGGGCGTTATACCGGGGAGCTGTTTTTT. Its protein is CASSKEAALAGGRYTGELFF.

Worth noting for this clone: The sample contains more than one DNA sequence encoding this CDR3. The chain has TRBV7-2 and TRBJ2-5, with 7 bases fitting TRBD2. In germline, CDR1 is SGHTA, CDR2 FQGNSA. V was pared by 5 bases and J by 1 base, with 4 bases of the junction left unmatched. This CDR3 comprises 14 residues. CDR3 sequence: CASSRDYLQETQYF. The CDR3 nucleotides are TGTGCCAGCAGCCGGGACTACCTCCAAGAGACCCAGTACTTC.